This TCR beta chain comes out of a study of molecular identifiers for immune sequencing clone quantification. In this sample, this clonotype turned up many times. CDR3 length: 13 amino acids. The V end was cut by 3 bases, the J end by 2 bases, with 6 bases between. From germline, CDR1 is MNHEY and CDR2 SMNVEV (reference sequence). TCRdb redid the calling of the PCR reads with MiXCR, one entry per CDR3 protein. The sample lists roughly 320,000 distinct CDR3 sequences, roughly 23% occurring once. V gene TRBV27 combines with J gene TRBJ2-3; D is undetermined. This clonotype was sampled from a human donor in good health. Some libraries in this study had Jurkat cell RNA spiked in. The sequenced sample was naive CD8+ T cells from blood, with Jurkat cell RNA spiked in. Sample subset: FACS-sorted CD8+CD4-CCR7+CD45RA+ naive T cells. CDR3 in DNA: TGTGCCAGCAGTTTTCAGGCCACAGATACGCAGTATTTT. Amino acids: CASSFQATDTQYF.